The 30 T cell receptor beta chains reported below all come from one sample, sequenced in a study of T cells in Graves' hyperthyroidism and ophthalmopathy. Authors of the study amplified TCR beta CDR3 regions from RNA transcripts. TCR CDR3 underwent first-round RT-PCR with the HTBI primer set. TCRdb re-called the multiplex PCR reads with MiXCR, one entry per CDR3 protein. The repertoire holds approximately 480,000 distinct CDR3 sequences, less than 25% seen once, with about 25% in the top ten. What was sequenced was blood. These receptor sequences come from a man aged 18 to 29 with Graves' hyperthyroidism.

The genes are TRBV25-1 and TRBJ2-7; D remains ambiguous. V shed 2 bases and J shed 0 bases, with 8 bases lying between them. The CDR3 runs to 14 residues. The germline V gene encodes CDR1 MGHDK and CDR2 SYGVNS. CDR3 sequence (DNA): TGTGCCAGCAGTGAAGATAACAGCTCCTACGAGCAGTACTTC. As protein: CASSEDNSSYEQYF.

In its sample, this clonotype was seen many times. In nucleotides, the CDR3 is TGTGCCTGGAGAAGGGGGCAGAGCTCTGGAAACACCATATATTTT. Its protein product is CAWRRGQSSGNTIYF. The chain uses TRBV30 and TRBJ1-3, with 7 positions matching TRBD1. Germline V gene sequence: CDR1 GTSNPN, CDR2 SVGIG (reference sequence). This CDR3 has 15 residues. Trimming took 3 bases from V and 0 from J; bases not matched to a gene: 5.

The sample holds a few counts of this clonotype. The rearrangement uses TRBV5-1 and TRBJ2-5, with 9 bases fitting TRBD2. V lost 0 bases and J lost 4; bases outside the gene matches: 7. The CDR3 is made up of 16 amino acids. Germline lookup yields CDR1 SGHRS and CDR2 YFSETQ. The CDR3 protein is CASSLVAGGAGETQYF. CDR3 DNA sequence: TGCGCCAGCAGCTTGGTCGCGGGGGGGGCCGGAGAGACCCAGTACTTC.

This clonotype was seen repeatedly, ten times or more. The genes are TRBV28 and TRBJ2-5; TRBD1 agrees at 9 bases. Germline CDR1 reads MDHEN; CDR2 reads SYDVKM. This CDR3 has 16 residues. V shed 5 bases, J shed 5 bases, and the junction held 12 bases outside the gene matches. The CDR3 is CASSPSGTGFGETQYF. The CDR3 DNA is TGTGCCAGCAGTCCGTCCGGGACAGGGTTTGGGGAGACCCAGTACTTC.

This clonotype was found many times. This chain joins TRBV12-3 or TRBV12-4 and TRBJ1-2, with D possibly matching TRBD1 (5 bases). CDR3 size: 13 residues. V was cut by 8 bases and J by 4 bases, with 14 bases left in between. CDR3 sequence (DNA): TGTGCCAGCGGCATACTGACAGTCTATGGCTACACCTTC. Encoded protein: CASGILTVYGYTF.

This clonotype was observed a few times. The chain employs TRBV12-3 or TRBV12-4 and TRBJ2-7; 8 nucleotides line up with TRBD1. Losses at the gene ends were 6 bases for V and 4 bases for J; bases not matched to a gene: 8. The CDR3 covers 14 residues. DNA for the CDR3: TGTGCCAGCAGATCCGGGACAGGTCCTTACGAGCAGTACTTC. The encoded protein is CASRSGTGPYEQYF.

This clonotype was counted a few times. One junction end disagrees with the germline gene, perhaps due to a read error. This sequence joins TRBV10-3 and TRBJ2-7, with TRBD1 matching 7 bases. Germline V gene data show CDR1 as ENHRY and CDR2 as SYGVKD. This CDR3 spans 12 amino acids. CDR3 protein: CAVRTGSYEQYF. In DNA form, the CDR3 reads TGTGCCGTCAGGACAGGCTCCTACGAGCAGTACTTC.

Turning to this clonotype: One base away lies a much larger clone, so this may be a sequencing read error. V usage is TRBV6-5 and J usage is TRBJ1-2; D is uncertain. The CDR3 runs 13 residues. In germline, CDR1 is MNHEY, CDR2 SVGAGI. As DNA, the CDR3 is TGTGCCAGCGGCTTAGCCGGTAACTATAGCTACACCTTC. Translated, it gives CASGLAGNYSYTF.

The chain couples TRBV2 to TRBJ1-5; 7 nucleotides agree with TRBD1. This CDR3 region has 17 residues. After removal of 5 bases from V and 6 bases from J, the junction contained 16 bases not matched to a gene. Germline assignment: CDR1 SNHLY and CDR2 FYNNEI. The CDR3, as DNA: TGTGCCAGCAGTAAAGGGACAGCCCGGAGGAAGGGTCAGCCCCAGCATTTT. Amino acid sequence: CASSKGTARRKGQPQHF.

This clonotype was observed once. The chain joins TRBV6-1 to TRBJ2-7, with D possibly TRBD2 on 5 matching bases. The ends were cut back, 5 bases at V and 7 bases at J, with 15 bases in the middle. The CDR3 runs 13 residues. Germline CDR1 is MNHNS and CDR2 is SASEGT. This chain's CDR3 is CASSPLTPGEQYF. For the CDR3, the DNA is TGTGCCAGCAGTCCATTGACCCCGGGGGAGCAGTACTTC.

This clonotype was picked up a small number of times. The J gene is TRBJ2-5, the V gene TRBV7-2; weak D call: TRBD1 (5 bases). The CDR3 loop spans 15 amino acids. The V gene's germline CDR1 is SGHTA and CDR2 FQGNSA. Trimming took 0 bases from V and 3 from J, leaving 11 bases between them. CDR3 loop: CASSLAQGWEETQYF. Written as DNA, the CDR3 is TGTGCCAGCAGCTTAGCCCAGGGCTGGGAAGAGACCCAGTACTTC.

This clonotype was observed at least ten times. Written as DNA, the CDR3 is TGCGCCAGCAGCTCCCCCGGGGGGGCGAACACTGAAGCTTTCTTT. Translation gives CASSSPGGANTEAFF. V gene TRBV5-1 combines with J gene TRBJ1-1, with D perhaps matching TRBD1 (6 bases). Germline CDR1 and CDR2: SGHRS and YFSETQ. With 3 bases removed from V and 1 base from J, the gap between germline ends came to 13 bases. CDR3 length: 15 amino acids. The variable domain in full, completed from reference TRBV5-1 and TRBJ1-1, reads KAGVTQTPRYLIKTRGQQVTLSCSPISGHRSVSWYQQTPGQGLQFLFEYFSETQRNKGNFPGRFSGRQFSNSRSEMNVSTLELGDSALYLCASSSPGGANTEAFFGQGTRLTVV.

In this sample, this clonotype turned up many times. V usage is TRBV9 and J usage is TRBJ2-5, with 9 bases fitting TRBD1. Germline values: CDR1 SGDLS, CDR2 YYNGEE. This CDR3 region has 14 residues. The junction had 4 bases not matched to a gene; V was cut back by 3 bases and J by 4 bases. The CDR3 nucleotides read TGTGCCAGCAGCGCGACAGGGGGTGGAGAGACCCAGTACTTC. Its protein is CASSATGGGETQYF. The full variable domain, in which reference TRBV9 and TRBJ2-5 provide the parts outside the CDR3, is DSGVTQTPKHLITATGQRVTLRCSPRSGDLSVYWYQQSLDQGLQFLIQYYNGEERAKGNILERFSAQQFPDLHSELNLSSLELGDSALYFCASSATGGGETQYFGPGTRLLVL.

The rearrangement joins TRBV12-3 or TRBV12-4 to TRBJ1-1; D unresolved. The CDR3 has 13 amino acids. V lost 8 bases and J lost 2, with 12 bases in between. In nucleotides, the CDR3 is TGTGCCAGCTCGCGGTGGCCTAACACTGAAGCTTTCTTT. Residues: CASSRWPNTEAFF.

This clonotype was detected many times. This chain joins TRBV2 and TRBJ2-5; D is tentatively TRBD1 or TRBD2 (5 bases each). The CDR3 consists of 16 residues. Germline V gene sequence: CDR1 SNHLY, CDR2 FYNNEI. Deletions cut 3 bases from V and 2 bases from J, with 16 bases between. CDR3: CASSDPRDPRQETQYF. Here the CDR3 DNA reads TGTGCCAGCAGTGATCCCCGGGACCCACGACAAGAGACCCAGTACTTC.

This clonotype was detected ten times or more. The chain recombines TRBV20-1 with TRBJ1-2; 7 nucleotides align to TRBD1. Losses at the gene ends were 3 bases for V and 8 bases for J; bases not matched to a gene: 9. CDR3 length equals 13 residues. The germline CDR1 and CDR2 sequences are DFQATT and SNEGSKA (reference sequence). The CDR3 reads CSARERGRRGYTF. In DNA, the CDR3 is TGCAGTGCTAGGGAGAGGGGGCGCCGGGGCTACACCTTC.

This chain connects TRBV19 to TRBJ1-5; TRBD1 is a possible D gene (5 bases). V was trimmed by 7 bases and J by 4 bases, leaving 17 bases between them. Germline CDR1 and CDR2: LNHDA and SQIVND (reference sequence). The CDR3 consists of 15 residues. CDR3 region: CASTPAGALNQPQHF. CDR3 sequence (DNA): TGTGCCAGTACCCCCGCCGGGGCCCTAAATCAGCCCCAGCATTTT.

In this sample, this clonotype turned up a few times. The rearrangement links TRBV30 to TRBJ1-1; weak D call: TRBD1 (5 bases). The CDR3 is made up of 13 amino acids. Germline V gene sequence: CDR1 GTSNPN, CDR2 SVGIG (reference sequence). V was clipped by 2 bases and J by 4 bases, with 11 bases between them. CDR3 protein: CAWSRQGGTEAFF. As DNA, the CDR3 is TGTGCCTGGAGTAGGCAGGGAGGCACTGAAGCTTTCTTT. Variable domain in full (rest from reference TRBV30 and TRBJ1-1): SQTIHQWPATLVQPVGSPLSLECTVEGTSNPNLYWYRQAAGRGLQLLFYSVGIGQISSEVPQNLSASRPQDRQFILSSKKLLLSDSGFYLCAWSRQGGTEAFFGQGTRLTVV.

This chain uses TRBV19 with TRBJ2-2; D tentatively fits TRBD1 or TRBD2 (5 bases each). CDR3 size: 14 residues. Germline CDR1 is LNHDA and CDR2 is SQIVND (reference sequence). V was pared by 2 bases and J by 4 bases, with 8 bases between. The chain's CDR3 is CASSISGGTGELFF. In DNA form, the CDR3 reads TGTGCCAGTAGTATATCTGGGGGCACCGGGGAGCTGTTTTTT.

The sample holds many counts of this clonotype. The CDR3 DNA is TGTGCCACCGATGTAAGGGGGGCCAAAAACATTCAGTACTTC. It translates to CATDVRGAKNIQYF. The V gene is TRBV6-1, the J gene TRBJ2-4; perhaps TRBD1 as D (6 bases). The germline gives CDR1 MNHNS, CDR2 SASEGT. This CDR3 contains 14 residues. V was trimmed by 10 bases and J by 1 base, leaving 14 bases between them.

Many counts were recorded for this clonotype. This chain links TRBV2 with TRBJ1-6; D is ambiguous. This CDR3 is built from 17 residues. Between the trimmed V and J ends, which lost 3 bases and 0 bases, there was a span of 12 bases. CDR1 is SNHLY and CDR2 is FYNNEI in the germline V gene. The CDR3 bases are TGTGCCAGCAGTGAGAGGCGGGAGAGCTCCTATAATTCACCCCTCCACTTT. This codes for CASSERRESSYNSPLHF.

This clonotype appeared many times. The junction departs from germline at one end; a sequencing error may be responsible. The rearrangement uses TRBV20-1 and TRBJ2-5, with D possibly being TRBD1 (6 bases). The CDR3 sequence is 15 residues long. Per germline, CDR1 DFQATT and CDR2 SNEGSKA (reference sequence). The CDR3 spells CSASGWTATQVTQYF. CDR3 nucleotide sequence: TGCAGTGCTAGCGGTTGGACAGCGACTCAAGTGACCCAGTACTTC.

CDR3 protein: CAISGGWGSSYEQYF. In nucleotides, the CDR3 is TGTGCCATCAGTGGAGGGTGGGGGAGCTCCTACGAGCAGTACTTC. The chain uses TRBV10-3 and TRBJ2-7, with D perhaps being TRBD1 or TRBD2 (5 bases each). Trimming cost V 4 bases and J 0 bases, with 13 bases left between them. CDR3 size: 15 residues. Germline loops: CDR1 ENHRY, CDR2 SYGVKD.

This clonotype was seen many times. The CDR3 here is CASSGGGWNTEAFF. The CDR3 region has the DNA TGTGCCAGCAGCGGAGGGGGCTGGAACACTGAAGCTTTCTTT. The chain links TRBV27 to TRBJ1-1, with 7 nucleotides matching TRBD1. Germline CDR1 and CDR2: MNHEY and SMNVEV (reference sequence). The CDR3 covers 14 residues. The ends lost 6 bases at V and 1 base at J; junction bases unmatched: 5.

There are many counts of this clonotype. One junction end disagrees with the germline gene, perhaps due to a read error. The chain employs TRBV12-3 or TRBV12-4 and TRBJ2-5; D is ambiguous. The CDR3 has 11 amino acids. The CDR3 reads CASSLGLTQYF. CDR3 bases: TGTGCCAGCAGCTTAGGGCTCACGCAGTACTTC.

The V and J genes are TRBV6-5 and TRBJ1-1; D is possibly TRBD1 (5 bases). The CDR3 is 15 amino acids. Germline assignment: CDR1 MNHEY and CDR2 SVGAGI. Deletions cut 2 bases from V and 5 bases from J, with 15 bases between. The CDR3 DNA follows: TGTGCCAGCAGTTACGCGATAAGGGGTATTACTGAAGCTTTCTTT. Protein sequence: CASSYAIRGITEAFF.

The chain is built from TRBV24-1 and TRBJ2-7; the D gene is possibly TRBD1 (5 bases). The germline V gene encodes CDR1 KGHDR and CDR2 SFDVKD. This CDR3 has 15 residues. V was pared by 0 bases and J by 6 bases, with 14 bases between. The CDR3 here is CATSDLHRFLGEQYF. The CDR3, as DNA: TGTGCCACCAGTGATTTGCACAGGTTCCTTGGCGAGCAGTACTTC.

This clonotype was recorded a few times. The V gene is TRBV19, the J gene TRBJ2-4; D may correspond to TRBD1 or TRBD2 (5 bases each). Trimming took off 7 bases at V and 5 bases at J, with 15 bases between the two ends. Germline V gene sequence: CDR1 LNHDA, CDR2 SQIVND (reference sequence). The length of the CDR3 is 14 residues. The DNA for the CDR3 is TGTGCCAGTACCTCAGGTCGAGGGGAAAACATTCAGTACTTC. Protein product: CASTSGRGENIQYF.

Many counts were recorded for this clonotype. This chain links TRBV20-1 with TRBJ1-1; D unclear. Trimming took off 5 bases at V and 4 bases at J, with 11 bases between the two ends. The V gene's germline CDR1 is DFQATT and CDR2 SNEGSKA (reference sequence). The CDR3 extends over 12 amino acids. DNA of the CDR3: TGCAGTGCTGCGGGCGGAATCACTGAAGCTTTCTTT. As protein: CSAAGGITEAFF.

This clonotype was picked up many times. The rearrangement links TRBV6-5 to TRBJ1-5; D call uncertain. The V end was cut by 4 bases, the J end by 4 bases, with 14 bases between. Germline CDR1 MNHEY, CDR2 SVGAGI. This CDR3 spans 15 amino acids. The CDR3 protein is CASSSEAALNQPQHF. In nucleotides, the CDR3 is TGTGCCAGCAGTTCCGAAGCTGCCCTAAATCAGCCCCAGCATTTT.